This T cell receptor beta chain was recovered during a study of spatial heterogeneity in lung cancer. General study findings and limits: Regional and ubiquitous nonsynonymous mutations were tracked by counts of regional and ubiquitous expanded TCRs, respectively. Counts that tracked tumor mutation counts were those of expanded intratumoral alpha and beta TCRs.

The CDR3 totals 15 residues. J gave up 1 base and V 8 bases, and 10 bases lay outside the gene matches. Germline-derived CDR1 and CDR2 are MNHNY and SVGAGI (reference sequence). Details on this clonotype: Antigen unknown.

MiXCR was run by TCRdb on the 5' RACE reads, yielding one entry per CDR3 protein. Here the sample spans about 7,000 distinct CDR3 sequences, 11% to 15% being singletons. Time point given: sample taken at primary tumor resection. This clonotype originated in a female donor with early-stage non-small cell lung cancer. This chain connects TRBV6-6 to TRBJ2-5, with 7 bases lining up with TRBD1. Sample: lung tumor tissue, taken at surgery. CDR3 sequence reads: CASRDSGVGQETQYF. The CDR3, as DNA: TGTGCCAGCCGGGACAGCGGAGTGGGCCAAGAGACCCAGTACTTC.